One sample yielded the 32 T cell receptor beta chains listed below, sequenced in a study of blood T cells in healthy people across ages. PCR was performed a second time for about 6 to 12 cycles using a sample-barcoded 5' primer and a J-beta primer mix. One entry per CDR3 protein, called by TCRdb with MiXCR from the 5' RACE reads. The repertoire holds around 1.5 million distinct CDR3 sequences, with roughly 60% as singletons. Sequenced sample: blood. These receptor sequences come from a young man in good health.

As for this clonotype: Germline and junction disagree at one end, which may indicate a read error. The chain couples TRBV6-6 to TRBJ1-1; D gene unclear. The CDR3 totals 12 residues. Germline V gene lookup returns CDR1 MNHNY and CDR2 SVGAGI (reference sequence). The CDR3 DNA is TGTACCAGCAGCCTATTGAACACTGAAGCTTTCTTT. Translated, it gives CTSSLLNTEAFF.

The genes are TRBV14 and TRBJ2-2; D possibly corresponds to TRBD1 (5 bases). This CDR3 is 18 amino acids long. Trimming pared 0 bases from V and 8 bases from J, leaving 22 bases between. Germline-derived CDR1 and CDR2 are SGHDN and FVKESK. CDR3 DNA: TGTGCCAGCAGCCAAGATCTTGGCAGGGTCTTCACGTCGGGGGAGCTGTTTTTT. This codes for CASSQDLGRVFTSGELFF.

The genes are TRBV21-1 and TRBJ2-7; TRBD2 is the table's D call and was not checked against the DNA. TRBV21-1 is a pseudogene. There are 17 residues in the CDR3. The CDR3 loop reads CASSKFASARGLVEQYF. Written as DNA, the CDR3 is TGTGCCAGCAGCAAATTTGCCAGCGCTCGGGGACTTGTCGAGCAGTACTTC.

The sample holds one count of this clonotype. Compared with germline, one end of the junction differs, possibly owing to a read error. In DNA form, the CDR3 reads TGTGCCAGCTCACCGGGAGACGACTCCTACGAGCAGTACTTT. Protein: CASSPGDDSYEQYF. The chain carries TRBV18 and TRBJ2-7, with D perhaps TRBD2 (5 bases). CDR3 size: 14 residues. The germline CDR1 and CDR2 sequences are KGHSH and LQKENI.

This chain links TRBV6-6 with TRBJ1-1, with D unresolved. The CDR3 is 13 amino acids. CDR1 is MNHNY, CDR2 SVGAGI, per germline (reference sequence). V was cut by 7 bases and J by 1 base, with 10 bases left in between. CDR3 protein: CASTSSQNTEAFF. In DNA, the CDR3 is TGTGCCAGCACCTCGTCTCAGAACACTGAAGCTTTCTTT.

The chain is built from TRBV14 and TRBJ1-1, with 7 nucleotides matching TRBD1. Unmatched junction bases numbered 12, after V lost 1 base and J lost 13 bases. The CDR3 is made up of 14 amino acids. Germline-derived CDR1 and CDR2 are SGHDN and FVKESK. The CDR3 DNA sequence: TGTGCCAGCAGCCAAGGGACAGGCCGTCAGCTTTATTTCTTT. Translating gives CASSQGTGRQLYFF.

CDR3 in amino acids: CASSPPGAPEAFF. For the CDR3, the DNA is TGTGCCAGCAGCCCGCCTGGGGCACCCGAGGCTTTCTTT. The chain links TRBV5-5 to TRBJ1-1; possibly TRBD1 for D (5 bases). The CDR3 is made up of 13 amino acids. The germline V gene has CDR1 SGHKS and CDR2 YYEKEE (reference sequence). V lost 4 bases to trimming and J lost 11 bases, with 18 bases between them. Variable domain in full (rest from reference TRBV5-5 and TRBJ1-1): DAGVTQSPTHLIKTRGQQVTLRCSPISGHKSVSWYQQVLGQGPQFIFQYYEKEERGRGNFPDRFSARQFPNYSSELNVNALLLGDSALYLCASSPPGAPEAFFGQGTRLTVV.

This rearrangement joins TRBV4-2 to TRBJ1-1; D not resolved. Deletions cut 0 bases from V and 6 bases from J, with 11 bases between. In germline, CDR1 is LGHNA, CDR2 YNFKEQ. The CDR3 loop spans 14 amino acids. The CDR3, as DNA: TGTGCCAGCAGCCAAGAGGTAGGAATGGCTGAAGCTTTCTTT. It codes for CASSQEVGMAEAFF.

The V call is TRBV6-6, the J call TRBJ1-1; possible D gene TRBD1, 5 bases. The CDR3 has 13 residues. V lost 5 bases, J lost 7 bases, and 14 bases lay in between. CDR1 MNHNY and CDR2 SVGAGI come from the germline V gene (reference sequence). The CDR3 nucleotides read TGTGCCAGCAGTGACGTCCTAGACAGTGAAGCTTTCTTT. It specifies CASSDVLDSEAFF.

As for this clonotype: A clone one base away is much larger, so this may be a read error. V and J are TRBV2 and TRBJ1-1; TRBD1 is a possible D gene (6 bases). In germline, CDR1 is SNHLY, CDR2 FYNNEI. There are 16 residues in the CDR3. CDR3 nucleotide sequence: TGTGCCAGCAGTGAATTGGGGGGCAAGGTGAACATTGAAGCTTTCTTT. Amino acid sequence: CASSELGGKVNIEAFF.

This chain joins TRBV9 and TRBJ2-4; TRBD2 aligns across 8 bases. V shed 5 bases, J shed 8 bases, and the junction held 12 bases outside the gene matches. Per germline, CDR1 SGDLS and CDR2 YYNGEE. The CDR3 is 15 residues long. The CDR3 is CASSESGSERYIQYF. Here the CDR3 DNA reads TGTGCCAGCAGTGAAAGCGGGAGTGAACGGTACATTCAGTACTTC.

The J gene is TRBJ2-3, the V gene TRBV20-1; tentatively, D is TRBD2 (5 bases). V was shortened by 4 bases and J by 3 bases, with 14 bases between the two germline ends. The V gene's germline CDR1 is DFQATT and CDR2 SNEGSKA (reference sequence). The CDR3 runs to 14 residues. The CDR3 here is CSAIVVGETDTQYF. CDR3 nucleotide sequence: TGCAGTGCTATCGTCGTGGGAGAAACAGATACGCAGTATTTT.

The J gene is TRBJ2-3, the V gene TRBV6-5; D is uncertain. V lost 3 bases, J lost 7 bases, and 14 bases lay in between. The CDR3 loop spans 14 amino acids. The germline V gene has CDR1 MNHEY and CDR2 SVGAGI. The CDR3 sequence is CASSYTRRENTQYF. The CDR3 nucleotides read TGTGCCAGCAGTTATACCCGAAGGGAAAATACGCAGTATTTT.

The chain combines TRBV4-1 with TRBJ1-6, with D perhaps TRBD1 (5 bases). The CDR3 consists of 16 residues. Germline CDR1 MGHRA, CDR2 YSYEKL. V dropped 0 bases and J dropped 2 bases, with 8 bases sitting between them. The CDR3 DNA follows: TGCGCCAGCAGCCAAGATCGGGGGACCTATAATTCACCCCTCCACTTT. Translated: CASSQDRGTYNSPLHF.

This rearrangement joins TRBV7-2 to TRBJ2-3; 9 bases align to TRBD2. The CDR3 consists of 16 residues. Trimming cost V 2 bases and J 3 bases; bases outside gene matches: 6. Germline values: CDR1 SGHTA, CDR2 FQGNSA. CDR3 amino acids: CASSLIAGEATDTQYF. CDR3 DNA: TGTGCCAGCAGCTTAATAGCGGGAGAGGCAACAGATACGCAGTATTTT.

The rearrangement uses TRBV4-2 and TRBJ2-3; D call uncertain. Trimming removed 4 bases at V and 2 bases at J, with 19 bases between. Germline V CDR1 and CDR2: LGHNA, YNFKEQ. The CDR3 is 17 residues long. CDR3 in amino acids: CASSRASTGPLTDTQYF. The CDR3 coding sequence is TGTGCCAGCAGCCGCGCGTCTACCGGGCCCCTCACAGATACGCAGTATTTT.

The CDR3 region has the DNA TGCAGCGTTGAAGTTGCAGGGGGCTCTGGGGACTACACCTTC. This codes for CSVEVAGGSGDYTF. The genes are TRBV29-1 and TRBJ1-2, with 8 nucleotides matching TRBD1. Trimming at V came to 1 base and at J to 10 bases, leaving 11 bases not matched to a gene. The CDR3 covers 14 residues. Per germline, CDR1 SQVTM and CDR2 ANQGSEA.

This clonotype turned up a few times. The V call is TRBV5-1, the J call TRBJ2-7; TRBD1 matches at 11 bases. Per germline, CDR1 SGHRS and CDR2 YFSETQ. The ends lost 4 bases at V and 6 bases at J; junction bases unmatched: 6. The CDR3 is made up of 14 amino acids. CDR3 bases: TGCGCCAGCAGCCCGGACAGGGGGCTACGCGAGCAGTACTTC. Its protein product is CASSPDRGLREQYF. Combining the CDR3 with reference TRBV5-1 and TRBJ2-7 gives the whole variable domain KAGVTQTPRYLIKTRGQQVTLSCSPISGHRSVSWYQQTPGQGLQFLFEYFSETQRNKGNFPGRFSGRQFSNSRSEMNVSTLELGDSALYLCASSPDRGLREQYFGPGTRLTVT.

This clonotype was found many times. CDR3: CASGKNRGSSYNEQFF. The CDR3 DNA follows: TGTGCTAGTGGCAAGAACAGGGGGAGCTCCTACAATGAGCAGTTCTTC. The chain is built from TRBV12-5 and TRBJ2-1; TRBD1 agrees at 8 bases. From germline, CDR1 is LGHNT and CDR2 FRNRAP. With 6 bases clipped from V and 0 bases from J, the junction kept 7 bases outside the gene matches. CDR3 size: 16 residues.

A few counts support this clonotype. CDR3 residues: CASSQWRDEKLFF. DNA for the CDR3: TGCGCCAGCAGCCAATGGAGGGATGAAAAACTGTTTTTT. The chain links TRBV4-1 to TRBJ1-4; D remains unclear. Germline assignment: CDR1 MGHRA and CDR2 YSYEKL. The V and J ends lost 2 bases and 6 bases respectively, with 7 bases between them. The CDR3 is made up of 13 amino acids.

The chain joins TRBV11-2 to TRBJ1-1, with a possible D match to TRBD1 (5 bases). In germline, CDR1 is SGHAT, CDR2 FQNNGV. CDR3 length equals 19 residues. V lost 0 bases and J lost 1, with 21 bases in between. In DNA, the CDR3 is TGTGCCAGCAGCTTAGATCTCTATTTAGGGACGGGGGGGAACACTGAAGCTTTCTTT. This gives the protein CASSLDLYLGTGGNTEAFF.

The CDR3 sequence is CASSPGQPLTNTEAFF. CDR3 nucleotide sequence: TGTGCCAGCAGTCCAGGACAGCCTCTTACGAACACTGAAGCTTTCTTT. The V and J genes are TRBV6-5 and TRBJ1-1, with D perhaps matching TRBD1 (6 bases). The germline CDR1 and CDR2 sequences are MNHEY and SVGAGI. V shed 5 bases and J shed 1 base, with 17 bases lying between them. The CDR3 has 16 amino acids.

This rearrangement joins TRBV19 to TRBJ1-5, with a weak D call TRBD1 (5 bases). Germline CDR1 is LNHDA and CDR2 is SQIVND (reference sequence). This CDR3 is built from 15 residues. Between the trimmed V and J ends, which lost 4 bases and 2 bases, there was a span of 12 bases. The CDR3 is CASSTAGSGNQPQHF. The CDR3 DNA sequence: TGTGCCAGTAGTACGGCAGGGAGTGGCAATCAGCCCCAGCATTTT.

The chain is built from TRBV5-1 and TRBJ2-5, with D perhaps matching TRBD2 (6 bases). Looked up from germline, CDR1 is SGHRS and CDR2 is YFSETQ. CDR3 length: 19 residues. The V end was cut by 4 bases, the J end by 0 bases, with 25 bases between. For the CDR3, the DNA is TGCGCCAGCAGCCCCTTGGGAGAGTGGGGTAGCGGAGACCAAGAGACCCAGTACTTC. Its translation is CASSPLGEWGSGDQETQYF.

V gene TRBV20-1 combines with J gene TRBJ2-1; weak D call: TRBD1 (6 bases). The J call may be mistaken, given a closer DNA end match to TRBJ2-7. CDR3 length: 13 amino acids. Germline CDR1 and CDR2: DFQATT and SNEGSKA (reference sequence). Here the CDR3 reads CSAQGGTYNEQYF. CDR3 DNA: TGCAGTGCTCAAGGGGGTACCTACAATGAGCAGTACTTC.

The CDR3 loop is CSGRTGATEAFF. CDR3 DNA sequence: TGCAGCGGGCGAACAGGGGCCACTGAAGCTTTCTTT. This chain connects TRBV29-1 to TRBJ1-1; 7 bases align to TRBD1. V lost 7 bases to trimming and J lost 4 bases; unmatched junction nucleotides: 6. This CDR3 contains 12 residues. Germline CDR1 SQVTM, CDR2 ANQGSEA.

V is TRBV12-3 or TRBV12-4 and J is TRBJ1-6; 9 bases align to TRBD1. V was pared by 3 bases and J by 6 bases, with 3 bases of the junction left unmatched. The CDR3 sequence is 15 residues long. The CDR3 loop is CASSFSGQGNSPLHF. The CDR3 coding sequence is TGTGCCAGCAGTTTTTCGGGACAGGGTAATTCACCCCTCCACTTT.

As DNA, the CDR3 is TGTGCCAGCAGCCAAGTCCGGGACGGATTCTCACCCCTCCACTTT. Protein sequence: CASSQVRDGFSPLHF. The V call is TRBV4-2, the J call TRBJ1-6, with D tentatively TRBD1 (5 bases). V was cut by 1 base and J by 10 bases, with 14 bases left in between. The CDR3 extends over 15 amino acids. Germline V gene data show CDR1 as LGHNA and CDR2 as YNFKEQ.

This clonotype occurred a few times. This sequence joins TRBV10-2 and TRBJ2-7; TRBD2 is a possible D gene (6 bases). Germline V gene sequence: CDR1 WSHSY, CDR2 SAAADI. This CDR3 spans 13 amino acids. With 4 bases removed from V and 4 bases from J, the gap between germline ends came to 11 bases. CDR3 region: CASSGIGGYEQYF. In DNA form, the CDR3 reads TGCGCCAGCAGTGGGATTGGGGGGTACGAGCAGTACTTC.

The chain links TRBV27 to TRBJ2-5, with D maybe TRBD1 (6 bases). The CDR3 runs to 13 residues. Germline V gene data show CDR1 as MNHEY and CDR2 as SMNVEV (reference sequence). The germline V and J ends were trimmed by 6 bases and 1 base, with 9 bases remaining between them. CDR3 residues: CASRLDSQETQYF. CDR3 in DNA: TGTGCCAGCAGACTGGACAGCCAAGAGACCCAGTACTTC.

The CDR3 DNA reads TGTGCCAGCAGTGCACTGAGGGGGCTCTACAATGAGCAGTTCTTC. This encodes CASSALRGLYNEQFF. The chain recombines TRBV12-3 or TRBV12-4 with TRBJ2-1; TRBD1 matches 7 bases. The CDR3 extends over 15 amino acids. V shed 5 bases, J shed 3 bases, and the junction held 7 bases outside the gene matches.

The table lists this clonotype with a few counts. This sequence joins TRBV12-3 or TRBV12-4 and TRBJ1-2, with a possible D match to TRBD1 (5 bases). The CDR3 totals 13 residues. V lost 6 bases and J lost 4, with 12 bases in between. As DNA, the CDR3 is TGTGCCAGCAGCCCAGGGTCTACCTATGGCTACACCTTC. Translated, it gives CASSPGSTYGYTF.